This T cell receptor beta chain was observed in a study of control samples from healthy donors and cancer patients (dated by TCRdb to 2018 to 2020). A word on this clone: This receptor's antigen is unknown. Base qualities are not recorded, but no much larger clone differs from it by a single base.

Libraries were built with the immunoSEQ multiplex PCR assay. TCRdb's version of the immuneACCESS table is confined to in-frame rearrangements and falls short of the full clone set. An unresolved V gene accounts for under half of the shortfall where checked; the remainder is of unknown origin. The sample table contains 150,000 to 200,000 clones; only one count was recorded for around 92% of them. The biggest ten clones account for just over 2% of the sample. This clonotype was obtained from a woman in her thirties or forties in good health. The sequenced sample was blood.

The nucleotide sequence reads as follows: TGTGCCAGTAAAATGACAGGGGAGAACACTGAAGCTTTCTTT. Protein translation: CASKMTGENTEAFF. This chain is built from TRBV19 and TRBJ1-1; 8 nucleotides in the junction match TRBD1. Trimming leaves V shorter by 7 bases and J shorter by 1 base, with the junction holding 5 bases beyond the gene matches. Per the germline V gene (reference sequence), LNHDA is the CDR1 and SQIVND is the CDR2. From its cysteine to its phenylalanine, the CDR3 spans 14 amino acids. Only the CDR3 region is kept as DNA, spanning 42 bases read in frame from base 1. When the CDR3 is completed using the reference TRBV19 and TRBJ1-1 genes on either side, the full variable domain is DGGITQSPKYLFRKEGQNVTLSCEQNLNHDAMYWYRQDPGQGLRLIYYSQIVNDFQKGDIAEGYSVSREKKESFPLTVTSAQKNPTAFYLCASKMTGENTEAFFGQGTRLTVV.